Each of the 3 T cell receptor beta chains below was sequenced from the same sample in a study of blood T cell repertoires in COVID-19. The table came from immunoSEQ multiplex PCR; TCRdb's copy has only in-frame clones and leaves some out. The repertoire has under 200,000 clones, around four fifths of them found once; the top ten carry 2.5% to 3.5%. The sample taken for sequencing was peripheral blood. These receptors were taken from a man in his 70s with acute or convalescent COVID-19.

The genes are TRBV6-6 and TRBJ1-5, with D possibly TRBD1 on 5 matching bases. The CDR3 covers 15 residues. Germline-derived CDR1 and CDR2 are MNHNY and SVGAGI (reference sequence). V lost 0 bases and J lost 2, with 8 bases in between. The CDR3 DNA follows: TGTGCCAGCAGTTACTCATCGGGGGGCAATCAGCCCCAGCATTTT. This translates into CASSYSSGGNQPQHF.

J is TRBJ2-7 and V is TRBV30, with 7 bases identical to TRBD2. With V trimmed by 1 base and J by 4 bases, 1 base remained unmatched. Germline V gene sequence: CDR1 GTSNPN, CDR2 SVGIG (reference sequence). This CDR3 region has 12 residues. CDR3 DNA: TGTGCCTGGAGTGGCGGGAGTTACGAGCAGTACTTC. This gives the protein CAWSGGSYEQYF.

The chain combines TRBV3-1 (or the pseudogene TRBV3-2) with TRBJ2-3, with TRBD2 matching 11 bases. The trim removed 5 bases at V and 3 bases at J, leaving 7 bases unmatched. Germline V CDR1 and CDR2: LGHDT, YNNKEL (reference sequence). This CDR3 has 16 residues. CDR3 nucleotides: TGTGCCAGCAGCGTAGCGGGGGGGCGAAAGACAGATACGCAGTATTTT. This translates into CASSVAGGRKTDTQYF.